The 31 T cell receptor beta chains in this list originate from one sample, sequenced in a study of T-cell memory formation after mild COVID-19. Each CDR3 protein is one row after TCRdb ran MiXCR on the 5' RACE reads. The sample includes roughly 500,000 distinct CDR3 sequences, roughly 21% seen only once; the top ten take about 12%. The specimen sequenced was PBMCs or a T cell subset sorted from them (not recorded which). These TCRs come from an adult woman who had mild COVID-19 (a few samples of this study predate the infection). Cell type and time point are not known.

This clonotype appeared many times. The chain carries TRBV7-9 and TRBJ2-7, with D possibly matching TRBD1 (7 bases). Between the trimmed V and J ends, which lost 5 bases and 7 bases, there was a span of 21 bases. The CDR3 has 15 residues. CDR1 SEHNR and CDR2 FQNEAQ come from the germline V gene (reference sequence). The CDR3 region has the DNA TGTGCCAGCAGCGACACAAATGAGGGGGCGGGGGAGCAGTACTTC. It encodes CASSDTNEGAGEQYF.

The chain joins TRBV4-1 to TRBJ1-5; 7 bases fit TRBD1. The germline V gene encodes CDR1 MGHRA and CDR2 YSYEKL. The CDR3 runs 16 residues. The trim removed 2 bases at V and 4 bases at J, leaving 8 bases unmatched. DNA for the CDR3: TGCGCCAGCAGCCAACCAACGGGACAGCCTAATCAGCCCCAGCATTTT. Translation gives CASSQPTGQPNQPQHF.

There are a few counts of this clonotype. V usage is TRBV5-5 and J usage is TRBJ2-7; TRBD2 is a possible D gene (6 bases). Germline V gene sequence: CDR1 SGHKS, CDR2 YYEKEE (reference sequence). The CDR3 runs to 16 residues. The V end lost 4 bases, the J end lost 3 bases, and 20 bases lay between the germline ends. CDR3 loop: CASSPITVRGFYEQYF. The DNA of the CDR3 is TGTGCCAGCAGCCCAATAACCGTGCGGGGTTTCTACGAGCAGTACTTC.

The chain combines TRBV29-1 with TRBJ1-2, with TRBD1 as a possible D gene (6 bases). The CDR3 has 13 amino acids. V was trimmed by 2 bases and J by 9 bases, leaving 16 bases between them. The germline V gene has CDR1 SQVTM and CDR2 ANQGSEA. CDR3 sequence reads: CSVEKGGGRSYTF. CDR3 in DNA: TGCAGCGTTGAAAAGGGCGGGGGCAGAAGCTACACCTTC.

The sample holds many counts of this clonotype. The gene calls are TRBV5-1 and TRBJ2-3; D perhaps matches TRBD1 (5 bases). CDR1 is SGHRS and CDR2 is YFSETQ in the germline V gene. The ends were cut back, 2 bases at V and 2 bases at J, with 12 bases in the middle. The CDR3 loop spans 15 amino acids. CDR3 sequence reads: CASSFRDRSTDTQYF. CDR3 sequence (DNA): TGCGCCAGCAGCTTCCGAGACAGATCCACAGATACGCAGTATTTT.

CDR3 in amino acids: CASSLTVGDAAYEQYF. CDR3 nucleotide sequence: TGTGCCAGCAGCTTAACAGTGGGGGACGCAGCCTACGAGCAGTACTTC. The rearrangement joins TRBV7-9 to TRBJ2-7; D is tentatively TRBD1 or TRBD2 (5 bases each). The CDR3 totals 16 residues. Germline CDR1 is SEHNR and CDR2 is FQNEAQ (reference sequence). V was shortened by 2 bases and J by 2 bases, with 16 bases between the two germline ends. The whole variable domain, remainder taken from reference TRBV7-9 and TRBJ2-7, is DTGVSQNPRHKITKRGQNVTFRCDPISEHNRLYWYRQTLGQGPEFLTYFQNEAQLEKSRLLSDRFSAERPKGSFSTLEIQRTEQGDSAMYLCASSLTVGDAAYEQYFGPGTRLTVT.

In this sample, this clonotype turned up a few times. V gene TRBV6-5 combines with J gene TRBJ1-1, with D maybe TRBD1 (6 bases). The CDR3 consists of 15 residues. The ends were cut back, 5 bases at V and 0 bases at J, with 13 bases in the middle. The germline gives CDR1 MNHEY, CDR2 SVGAGI. DNA for the CDR3: TGTGCCAGCAGTCCCGACAGGCCAATGAACACTGAAGCTTTCTTT. This sequence encodes CASSPDRPMNTEAFF.

The chain uses TRBV7-2 and TRBJ1-1; D might be TRBD1 (5 bases). The V gene's germline CDR1 is SGHTA and CDR2 FQGNSA. This CDR3 comprises 14 residues. Trimming stripped 5 bases from V and 5 bases from J, with 15 bases between. CDR3 in DNA: TGTGCCAGCAGCCCCCGGGACGGAAGGACTGAAGCTTTCTTT. Translating gives CASSPRDGRTEAFF. Combining the CDR3 with reference TRBV7-2 and TRBJ1-1 gives the whole variable domain GAGVSQSPSNKVTEKGKDVELRCDPISGHTALYWYRQSLGQGLEFLIYFQGNSAPDKSGLPSDRFSAERTGGSVSTLTIQRTQQEDSAVYLCASSPRDGRTEAFFGQGTRLTVV.

This chain's CDR3 is CASSTRQGSYSPLHF. The CDR3, as DNA: TGTGCCAGCAGCACCCGACAGGGCTCTTATTCACCCCTCCACTTT. The J gene is TRBJ1-6, the V gene TRBV7-2, with 7 bases aligning to TRBD1. The CDR3 is made up of 15 amino acids. Germline V gives CDR1 SGHTA, CDR2 FQGNSA. V gave up 5 bases and J gave up 8 bases; unmatched junction bases: 9.

This clonotype showed up just a few times. The chain is built from TRBV24-1 and TRBJ1-1; weak D call: TRBD1 (5 bases). Germline CDR1 reads KGHDR; CDR2 reads SFDVKD. The CDR3 runs to 15 residues. V was pared by 9 bases and J by 1 base, with 17 bases between. The CDR3 protein is CATRRGGGGNTEAFF. The CDR3 nucleotides read TGTGCCACCCGACGTGGCGGGGGAGGGAACACTGAAGCTTTCTTT.

V is TRBV27 and J is TRBJ1-2; 8 bases align to TRBD1. Germline trimming cut 5 bases from V and 7 bases from J; bases unmatched to any gene: 3. The CDR3 spans 12 residues. CDR1 and CDR2 (germline): MNHEY, SMNVEV (reference sequence). The CDR3, as DNA: TGTGCCAGCAGTCCGCAGGGGGCTGGCTACACCTTC. Its translation is CASSPQGAGYTF.

Worth noting for this clonotype: A read error may explain this, as a much larger clone is one base away. The V gene is TRBV25-1, the J gene TRBJ1-5; D unresolved. The CDR3 runs to 15 residues. The germline CDR1 and CDR2 sequences are MGHDK and SYGVNS. The germline V and J ends were trimmed by 1 base and 7 bases, with 14 bases remaining between them. DNA for the CDR3: TGTGCCAGCAGTGAATGTATAAGACACGACCAGCCCCAGCATTTT. Encoded protein: CASSECIRHDQPQHF.

This chain links TRBV7-9 with TRBJ2-7; either TRBD1 or TRBD2 may fit D (5 bases each). The CDR3 contains 17 residues. CDR1 SEHNR and CDR2 FQNEAQ come from the germline V gene (reference sequence). V was shortened by 4 bases and J by 4 bases, with 23 bases between the two germline ends. CDR3 amino acids: CASSSFDPEGLRYEQYF. CDR3 nucleotide sequence: TGTGCCAGCAGCTCCTTCGACCCCGAGGGGCTGAGGTACGAGCAGTACTTC. Drawing the rest from reference TRBV7-9 and TRBJ2-7, the complete variable domain is DTGVSQNPRHKITKRGQNVTFRCDPISEHNRLYWYRQTLGQGPEFLTYFQNEAQLEKSRLLSDRFSAERPKGSFSTLEIQRTEQGDSAMYLCASSSFDPEGLRYEQYFGPGTRLTVT.

The chain is built from TRBV3-1 and TRBJ2-1; D is undetermined. Per the germline V gene, CDR1 is LGHDT and CDR2 is YNNKEL (reference sequence). Trimming left V 1 base short and J 9 bases short, with 7 bases between. This CDR3 is 12 amino acids long. The CDR3 nucleotides read TGTGCCAGCAGCCAAGCTGTAGGTGAGCAGTTCTTC. This encodes CASSQAVGEQFF.

The chain has TRBV30 and TRBJ2-3, with a possible D match to TRBD1 (5 bases). The CDR3 contains 15 residues. The germline V gene encodes CDR1 GTSNPN and CDR2 SVGIG (reference sequence). Trimming removed 0 bases from V and 4 bases from J, with 14 bases in between. CDR3 DNA: TGTGCCTGGAGTGTGGGGCAGGGTGTGGCAGATACGCAGTATTTT. This gives the protein CAWSVGQGVADTQYF.

The chain employs TRBV6-5 and TRBJ2-5; TRBD1 matches 12 bases. The CDR3 runs 18 residues. V shed 2 bases, J shed 4 bases, and the junction held 11 bases outside the gene matches. Germline V gives CDR1 MNHEY, CDR2 SVGAGI. The CDR3 loop is CASSYVPSGQGAGETQYF. For the CDR3, the DNA is TGTGCCAGCAGTTACGTACCCTCGGGACAGGGGGCTGGAGAGACCCAGTACTTC.

This chain links TRBV7-9 with TRBJ2-1; D gene uncertain. The germline gives CDR1 SEHNR, CDR2 FQNEAQ (reference sequence). There are 15 residues in the CDR3. V lost 4 bases to trimming and J lost 5 bases, with 15 bases between them. The CDR3 sequence: CASSSVDWGNNEQFF. For the CDR3, the DNA is TGTGCCAGCAGCTCGGTAGACTGGGGTAACAATGAGCAGTTCTTC.

This chain joins TRBV12-3 or TRBV12-4 and TRBJ2-4; TRBD1 agrees at 7 bases. V gave up 6 bases and J gave up 6 bases; unmatched junction bases: 8. The CDR3 totals 14 residues. DNA of the CDR3: TGTGCCAGCAGAGGGACAGCCACCCCAAACATTCAGTACTTC. Its translation: CASRGTATPNIQYF.

In this sample, this clonotype turned up a few times. At one of its ends the junction is not consistent with the germline gene, which may arise from a read error. This chain links TRBV7-7 with TRBJ2-3, with 13 bases aligning to TRBD2. This CDR3 has 15 amino acids. Germline CDR1 is SSHAT and CDR2 is FNYEAQ (reference sequence). The CDR3 coding sequence is TGTGCTAGCAGCCGGACTAGCGGGAGTTCGGATACGCAGTATTTT. Translating it yields CASSRTSGSSDTQYF.

This clonotype was seen a few times. The chain is built from TRBV6-6 and TRBJ2-3; the match to TRBD1 covers 10 bases. The germline CDR1 and CDR2 sequences are MNHNY and SVGAGI (reference sequence). The ends lost 2 bases at V and 2 bases at J; junction bases unmatched: 1. This CDR3 is 15 amino acids long. The CDR3: CASSYGTGDTDTQYF. The DNA for the CDR3 is TGTGCCAGCAGTTACGGGACAGGGGACACAGATACGCAGTATTTT.

This clonotype was seen repeatedly, ten times or more. The V gene is TRBV12-3 or TRBV12-4, the J gene TRBJ1-1; D possibly corresponds to TRBD1 (5 bases). The CDR3 loop spans 14 amino acids. With 2 bases removed from V and 4 bases from J, the gap between germline ends came to 11 bases. The CDR3 reads CASSLSGRGTEAFF. The CDR3 region has the DNA TGTGCCAGCAGTTTATCGGGGAGGGGCACTGAAGCTTTCTTT.

This clonotype was found a few times. The gene calls are TRBV6-2 or TRBV6-3 and TRBJ2-1, with D unclear. The CDR3 covers 15 residues. The V end lost 6 bases, the J end lost 5 bases, and 17 bases lay between the germline ends. Germline lookup yields CDR1 MNHEY and CDR2 SVGEGT. The CDR3 DNA reads TGTGCCAGCAGCTGGACGGAATACTACCACAATGAGCAGTTCTTC. This gives the protein CASSWTEYYHNEQFF.

This sequence joins TRBV29-1 and TRBJ1-5; D gene unclear. This CDR3 comprises 14 residues. The ends were cut back, 4 bases at V and 3 bases at J, with 13 bases in the middle. CDR1 is SQVTM and CDR2 is ANQGSEA in the germline V gene. The CDR3 region is CSVASEGFNQPQHF. CDR3 sequence (DNA): TGCAGCGTTGCAAGCGAAGGATTCAATCAGCCCCAGCATTTT. Combining the CDR3 with reference TRBV29-1 and TRBJ1-5 gives the whole variable domain SAVISQKPSRDICQRGTSLTIQCQVDSQVTMMFWYRQQPGQSLTLIATANQGSEATYESGFVIDKFPISRPNLTFSTLTVSNMSPEDSSIYLCSVASEGFNQPQHFGDGTRLSIL.

The V gene is TRBV7-2, the J gene TRBJ2-1, with D possibly matching TRBD2 (5 bases). Germline CDR1 SGHTA, CDR2 FQGNSA. Trimming took off 4 bases at V and 8 bases at J, with 18 bases between the two ends. This CDR3 has 15 amino acids. DNA of the CDR3: TGTGCCAGCAGCTCCCCGAGGGCTCGGATCTATGAGCAGTTCTTC. Its protein product is CASSSPRARIYEQFF.

In its sample, this clonotype was seen a few times. This CDR3 is CASSAGVQETQYF. CDR3 nucleotide sequence: TGTGCCAGCAGCGCAGGCGTACAAGAGACCCAGTACTTC. The rearrangement joins TRBV7-3 to TRBJ2-5; D remains ambiguous. Germline V gives CDR1 SGHTA, CDR2 FQGTGA. V lost 5 bases and J lost 2, with 9 bases in between. This CDR3 has 13 residues. Full variable domain (outside the CDR3, taken from reference TRBV7-3 and TRBJ2-5): GAGVSQTPSNKVTEKGKYVELRCDPISGHTALYWYRQSLGQGPEFLIYFQGTGAADDSGLPNDRFFAVRPEGSVSTLKIQRTERGDSAVYLCASSAGVQETQYFGPGTRLLVL.

This clonotype was detected a few times. The gene calls are TRBV5-1 and TRBJ2-7, with 8 positions matching TRBD2. V was clipped by 0 bases and J by 8 bases; unmatched bases: 7. Germline loops: CDR1 SGHRS, CDR2 YFSETQ. The length of the CDR3 is 14 residues. In DNA, the CDR3 is TGCGCCAGCAGCTTGGTAGGTAGCGGGGAGAAGCAGTACTTC. It specifies CASSLVGSGEKQYF. The whole variable domain, filled in from reference TRBV5-1 and TRBJ2-7, reads KAGVTQTPRYLIKTRGQQVTLSCSPISGHRSVSWYQQTPGQGLQFLFEYFSETQRNKGNFPGRFSGRQFSNSRSEMNVSTLELGDSALYLCASSLVGSGEKQYFGPGTRLTVT.

The chain joins TRBV19 to TRBJ2-7, with a weak D call TRBD2 (5 bases). Germline-derived CDR1 and CDR2 are LNHDA and SQIVND (reference sequence). This CDR3 has 14 amino acids. The V gene lost 6 bases and the J gene lost 1 base, with 13 bases spanning the gap. The CDR3 loop reads CASRAYEGSYEQYF. For the CDR3, the DNA is TGTGCCAGTAGGGCCTATGAGGGTTCCTACGAGCAGTACTTC.

The chain uses TRBV5-5 and TRBJ1-1, with D possibly matching TRBD1 (6 bases). Germline loops: CDR1 SGHKS, CDR2 YYEKEE (reference sequence). Trimming took 1 base from V and 4 from J, leaving 14 bases between them. CDR3 length: 15 amino acids. CDR3 region: CASSLFTGATTEAFF. The CDR3 bases are TGTGCCAGCAGCTTGTTTACGGGGGCGACCACTGAAGCTTTCTTT.

This clonotype was detected a few times. V is TRBV6-1 and J is TRBJ2-4; D is possibly TRBD1 or TRBD2 (5 bases each). Deletions cut 8 bases from V and 1 base from J, with 18 bases between. Germline V gene sequence: CDR1 MNHNS, CDR2 SASEGT. There are 16 residues in the CDR3. The CDR3 coding sequence is TGTGCCAGCGTAGGGGAGCATCGCCTCGCCAAAAACATTCAGTACTTC. Its protein product is CASVGEHRLAKNIQYF.

The chain joins TRBV20-1 to TRBJ1-4; the D is unclear. This CDR3 spans 12 amino acids. Trimming cost V 1 base and J 4 bases, with 4 bases left between them. Germline V gene lookup returns CDR1 DFQATT and CDR2 SNEGSKA (reference sequence). As DNA, the CDR3 is TGCAGTGCTAGAGGAGTTAATGAAAAACTGTTTTTT. Translated: CSARGVNEKLFF.

This clonotype was counted only a few times. V gene TRBV29-1 combines with J gene TRBJ1-1, with D uncertain. The CDR3 has 11 amino acids. Per the germline V gene, CDR1 is SQVTM and CDR2 is ANQGSEA. With 5 bases removed from V and 1 base from J, the gap between germline ends came to 5 bases. The CDR3 sequence is CSVFPNTEAFF. CDR3 nucleotides: TGCAGCGTTTTTCCGAACACTGAAGCTTTCTTT.